Listed below are T cell receptor beta chains from one sample, sequenced in a study of cytomegalovirus exposure and HLA in healthy donors. Clones were read by immunoSEQ multiplex PCR, and TCRdb kept only the in-frame ones, dropping some. The sample shows fewer than 150,000 clones, nearly 80% of them seen only once. The sequenced sample consisted of PBMCs. These receptors all come from a male donor in good health and CMV-seronegative. Each CDR3 is given with its conserved first and last residue. Fields, in order: CDR3 protein, CDR3 DNA, D gene, V gene, J gene, clone size. The D gene is left open where the match is weak. A row's size may be missing; if present it is once, few, many or a size class.

cdr3_aa: CASSESYIPSPLHF; cdr3_nt: TGTGCCAGCAGTGAATCCTATATCCCCTCACCCCTCCACTTT; d_call: NA; v_call: TRBV6-1; j_call: TRBJ1-6; clone_size: NA
cdr3_aa: CASSLSGTFYEQYF; cdr3_nt: TGTGCCAGCAGCCTTTCCGGGACATTCTACGAGCAGTACTTC; d_call: NA; v_call: TRBV7-9; j_call: TRBJ2-7; clone_size: NA
cdr3_aa: CASTLPSTEAFF; cdr3_nt: TGTGCCAGCACCCTCCCCAGTACTGAAGCTTTCTTT; d_call: NA; v_call: TRBV28; j_call: TRBJ1-1; clone_size: NA
cdr3_aa: CASSILAGAHGYTF; cdr3_nt: TGTGCCAGCAGCATCTTAGCGGGGGCCCATGGCTACACCTTC; d_call: NA; v_call: TRBV5-4; j_call: TRBJ1-2; clone_size: NA
cdr3_aa: CASRPGQGINQPQHF; cdr3_nt: TGTGCCAGCAGGCCGGGACAGGGGATTAATCAGCCCCAGCATTTT; d_call: TRBD1; v_call: TRBV28; j_call: TRBJ1-5; clone_size: NA
cdr3_aa: CASSLGAADTEAFF; cdr3_nt: TGTGCCAGCAGCTTGGGTGCCGCGGACACTGAAGCTTTCTTT; d_call: NA; v_call: TRBV5-6; j_call: TRBJ1-1; clone_size: NA
cdr3_aa: CASSYPRHSNQPQHF; cdr3_nt: TGTGCCAGCAGTTACCCTCGACACAGCAATCAGCCCCAGCATTTT; d_call: NA; v_call: TRBV28; j_call: TRBJ1-5; clone_size: NA
cdr3_aa: CASRGPGLAGPSSYNEQFF; cdr3_nt: TGTGCCAGTAGGGGACCGGGACTAGCGGGGCCCAGCTCCTACAATGAGCAGTTCTTC; d_call: TRBD2; v_call: TRBV19; j_call: TRBJ2-1; clone_size: once
cdr3_aa: CASSLQGRNEKLFF; cdr3_nt: TGCGCCAGCAGCTTACAGGGAAGGAATGAAAAACTGTTTTTT; d_call: NA; v_call: TRBV5-1; j_call: TRBJ1-4; clone_size: NA
cdr3_aa: CASSADRASVPLHF; cdr3_nt: TGTGCCAGCAGTGCAGACAGAGCGAGCGTCCCCCTCCACTTT; d_call: NA; v_call: TRBV28; j_call: TRBJ1-6; clone_size: NA
cdr3_aa: CASSSGLAADTQYF; cdr3_nt: TGTGCCAGCAGCTCTGGACTAGCTGCAGATACGCAGTATTTT; d_call: TRBD2; v_call: TRBV5-4; j_call: TRBJ2-3; clone_size: NA
cdr3_aa: CASSLVRGVNEQFF; cdr3_nt: TGTGCCAGCAGCTTAGTGCGGGGGGTCAATGAGCAGTTCTTC; d_call: TRBD2; v_call: TRBV11-2; j_call: TRBJ2-1; clone_size: NA
cdr3_aa: CASAGTSAFSLEQYF; cdr3_nt: TGTGCCAGCGCCGGGACTAGCGCCTTCTCCCTCGAGCAGTACTTC; d_call: TRBD2; v_call: TRBV2; j_call: TRBJ2-7; clone_size: NA
cdr3_aa: CASNTRGGETQYF; cdr3_nt: TGTGCCAGCAATACACGGGGGGGGGAGACCCAGTACTTC; d_call: TRBD2; v_call: TRBV9; j_call: TRBJ2-5; clone_size: NA
cdr3_aa: CASSEQGAGNTIYF; cdr3_nt: TGTGCCAGCAGCGAACAGGGCGCTGGAAACACCATATATTTT; d_call: NA; v_call: TRBV7-2; j_call: TRBJ1-3; clone_size: NA
cdr3_aa: CASIPTSGYTGELFF; cdr3_nt: TGTGCCAGCATCCCGACTAGCGGTTACACCGGGGAGCTGTTTTTT; d_call: TRBD2; v_call: TRBV6-1; j_call: TRBJ2-2; clone_size: NA
cdr3_aa: CASSLSQGNTEAFF; cdr3_nt: TGTGCCAGCAGCTTAAGCCAGGGGAACACTGAAGCTTTCTTT; d_call: NA; v_call: TRBV9; j_call: TRBJ1-1; clone_size: NA
cdr3_aa: CASSFQGTNTEAFF; cdr3_nt: TGTGCCAGCAGCTTCCAGGGGACGAATACTGAAGCTTTCTTT; d_call: NA; v_call: TRBV11-3; j_call: TRBJ1-1; clone_size: once
cdr3_aa: CASSRTGQTYEQYF; cdr3_nt: TGTGCCAGCAGCCGAACGGGACAGACCTACGAGCAGTACTTC; d_call: TRBD1; v_call: TRBV28; j_call: TRBJ2-7; clone_size: NA
cdr3_aa: CATSRDLSSGTGPDTQYF; cdr3_nt: TGTGCCACCAGCAGAGATCTTTCGTCCGGGACAGGGCCAGATACGCAGTATTTT; d_call: TRBD1; v_call: TRBV15; j_call: TRBJ2-3; clone_size: NA
cdr3_aa: CASSNSGTGVWTQYF; cdr3_nt: TGTGCCAGCAGCAACTCCGGGACAGGCGTGTGGACCCAGTACTTC; d_call: TRBD1; v_call: TRBV5-5; j_call: TRBJ2-5; clone_size: NA
cdr3_aa: CASSERGGRETQYF; cdr3_nt: TGTGCCAGCAGCGAGCGGGGCGGAAGAGAGACCCAGTACTTC; d_call: TRBD2; v_call: TRBV6-1; j_call: TRBJ2-5; clone_size: once
cdr3_aa: CASTQSGTDTQYF; cdr3_nt: TGTGCCTCTACACAGTCGGGCACAGATACGCAGTATTTT; d_call: NA; v_call: TRBV28; j_call: TRBJ2-3; clone_size: once
cdr3_aa: CASSFTGTNSYNEQFF; cdr3_nt: TGTGCCAGCAGCTTTACCGGGACTAACTCCTACAATGAGCAGTTCTTC; d_call: TRBD2; v_call: TRBV7-2; j_call: TRBJ2-1; clone_size: few
cdr3_aa: CASSLGGPRKNIQYF; cdr3_nt: TGCGCCAGCAGCTTGGGGGGGCCAAGAAAAAACATTCAGTACTTC; d_call: NA; v_call: TRBV5-1; j_call: TRBJ2-4; clone_size: NA
cdr3_aa: CASTTGGLGNEQFF; cdr3_nt: TGTGCCAGCACCACGGGGGGGCTGGGGAATGAGCAGTTCTTC; d_call: TRBD2; v_call: TRBV6-1; j_call: TRBJ2-1; clone_size: NA
cdr3_aa: CASSLGRGLQKGNTEAFF; cdr3_nt: TGTGCCAGCAGCTTAGGGCGGGGGTTGCAAAAGGGGAACACTGAAGCTTTCTTT; d_call: NA; v_call: TRBV7-9; j_call: TRBJ1-1; clone_size: few
cdr3_aa: CASSLERGSVEAFF; cdr3_nt: TGTGCCAGCAGCCTAGAGAGAGGGTCTGTTGAAGCTTTCTTT; d_call: NA; v_call: TRBV7-8; j_call: TRBJ1-1; clone_size: NA
cdr3_aa: CASSGLAGETQYF; cdr3_nt: TGTGCCAGCAGTGGACTAGCCGGGGAGACCCAGTACTTC; d_call: TRBD2; v_call: TRBV2; j_call: TRBJ2-5; clone_size: few
cdr3_aa: CASSPPAGAREQYF; cdr3_nt: TGTGCCAGCAGTCCTCCAGCAGGGGCTCGCGAGCAGTACTTC; d_call: NA; v_call: TRBV27; j_call: TRBJ2-7; clone_size: NA
cdr3_aa: CASSPRAYGYTF; cdr3_nt: TGTGCCAGCAGCCCTCGAGCCTATGGCTACACCTTC; d_call: NA; v_call: TRBV7-2; j_call: TRBJ1-2; clone_size: once
cdr3_aa: CSVEGRGRETEAFF; cdr3_nt: TGCAGCGTTGAAGGCAGGGGGCGAGAGACTGAAGCTTTCTTT; d_call: TRBD1; v_call: TRBV29-1; j_call: TRBJ1-1; clone_size: once
cdr3_aa: CASRIHEAGELFF; cdr3_nt: TGCGCCAGCAGGATCCACGAGGCCGGGGAGCTGTTTTTT; d_call: NA; v_call: TRBV5-1; j_call: TRBJ2-2; clone_size: NA
cdr3_aa: CASSTQGGVDEQYF; cdr3_nt: TGTGCCAGCAGTACCCAGGGAGGAGTCGACGAGCAGTACTTC; d_call: NA; v_call: TRBV28; j_call: TRBJ2-7; clone_size: few
cdr3_aa: CASSSGSYEQYF; cdr3_nt: TGTGCCAGTAGTAGCGGATCCTACGAGCAGTACTTC; d_call: NA; v_call: TRBV19; j_call: TRBJ2-7; clone_size: NA
cdr3_aa: CASSLGWTLGNTIYF; cdr3_nt: TGTGCCAGCAGCTTAGGGTGGACACTTGGAAACACCATATATTTT; d_call: NA; v_call: TRBV7-2; j_call: TRBJ1-3; clone_size: few
cdr3_aa: CASSLSSGGINEQFF; cdr3_nt: TGTGCCAGCAGCTTAAGTAGCGGGGGGATAAATGAGCAGTTCTTC; d_call: TRBD2; v_call: TRBV7-3; j_call: TRBJ2-1; clone_size: few
cdr3_aa: CASSQGGAQPQHF; cdr3_nt: TGCGCCAGCAGCCAAGGCGGGGCGCAGCCCCAGCATTTT; d_call: NA; v_call: TRBV4-1; j_call: TRBJ1-5; clone_size: NA
cdr3_aa: CASSLGGLTDTQYF; cdr3_nt: TGTGCCAGCAGTTTGGGAGGGTTAACAGATACGCAGTATTTT; d_call: TRBD2; v_call: TRBV28; j_call: TRBJ2-3; clone_size: NA
cdr3_aa: CSVTGKSNYGYTF; cdr3_nt: TGCAGCGTCACAGGCAAATCTAACTATGGCTACACCTTC; d_call: NA; v_call: TRBV29-1; j_call: TRBJ1-2; clone_size: NA
cdr3_aa: CASSPGLNSPLHF; cdr3_nt: TGTGCCAGCAGCCCAGGGTTAAATTCACCCCTCCACTTT; d_call: NA; v_call: TRBV14; j_call: TRBJ1-6; clone_size: NA
cdr3_aa: CAWSVKGSNSPLHF; cdr3_nt: TGTGCCTGGAGTGTCAAGGGGTCAAATTCACCCCTCCACTTT; d_call: NA; v_call: TRBV30; j_call: TRBJ1-6; clone_size: NA
cdr3_aa: CASSQDRGVVGYTF; cdr3_nt: TGTGCCAGCAGCCAAGACAGGGGCGTCGTGGGCTACACCTTC; d_call: TRBD1; v_call: TRBV28; j_call: TRBJ1-2; clone_size: NA
cdr3_aa: CSSSFPRAGIYF; cdr3_nt: TGTTCCAGCAGCTTCCCCAGGGCTGGCATATATTTT; d_call: NA; v_call: TRBV7-9; j_call: TRBJ1-3; clone_size: NA
cdr3_aa: CASERGQGYSGANVLTF; cdr3_nt: TGTGCCAGCGAGAGGGGACAGGGATACTCTGGGGCCAACGTCCTGACTTTC; d_call: TRBD1; v_call: TRBV28; j_call: TRBJ2-6; clone_size: NA